The next 26 T cell receptor beta chains were all read from a single sample in a study of OX40 agonist ivuxolimab in advanced cancers. Generated by immunoSEQ multiplex PCR, the TCRdb table keeps only in-frame clones and is missing some. Here the sample spans tens of thousands of clones, more than 75% being singletons. The input for sequencing was CD4+ or CD8+ T cells sorted from blood, taken in a trial of the OX40 agonist ivuxolimab. The receptors derive from an adult with an advanced solid tumor such as melanoma, head and neck, liver or kidney cancer.

The gene calls are TRBV4-1 and TRBJ2-7; 7 bases align to TRBD2. J was trimmed by 1 base and V by 4 bases; bases with no gene match: 10. Germline V lookup: CDR1 MGHRA, CDR2 YSYEKL. The CDR3 runs to 16 residues. The CDR3 spells CASSLVLGEGSYEQYF. The CDR3 coding sequence is TGCGCCAGCAGCCTAGTACTCGGGGAGGGGTCCTACGAGCAGTACTTC.

This clone is termed medium-sized. DNA for the CDR3: TGTGCCAGCAGCCCATCTACAATGGATGAGCAGTTCTTC. Translation gives CASSPSTMDEQFF. This chain joins TRBV6-6 and TRBJ2-1; D ambiguous. Germline-derived CDR1 and CDR2 are MNHNY and SVGAGI (reference sequence). The CDR3 covers 13 residues. Trimming left V 6 bases short and J 8 bases short, with 14 bases between.

This clone came up a few times. V gene TRBV7-4 combines with J gene TRBJ2-7; no reliable D call. Germline V gene sequence: CDR1 SGHVT, CDR2 SQSDAQ. The CDR3 loop spans 15 amino acids. The V gene lost 3 bases and the J gene lost 5 bases, with 17 bases spanning the gap. CDR3 sequence (DNA): TGTGCCAGCAGCTTGGGTACCGGGTTTAGCAACGAGCAGTACTTC. Translated, it gives CASSLGTGFSNEQYF.

The rearrangement links TRBV19 to TRBJ1-2, with D uncertain. The germline CDR1 and CDR2 sequences are LNHDA and SQIVND (reference sequence). The CDR3 extends over 12 amino acids. Trimming shortened V by 6 bases and J by 5 bases, and 10 bases separated the two germline ends. The DNA of the CDR3 is TGTGCCAGTAGACTTGGGTCGTATGGCTACACCTTC. Its protein is CASRLGSYGYTF.

The chain employs TRBV23-1 and TRBJ1-2, with a possible D match to TRBD1 (6 bases). Being an ORF, TRBV23-1 has a function that is uncertain. The V and J ends lost 7 bases and 4 bases respectively, with 19 bases between them. The CDR3 is 15 amino acids. CDR3 in amino acids: CASTSRQGYSYGYTF. CDR3 coding DNA: TGCGCCAGCACCTCACGGCAGGGGTACAGCTATGGCTACACCTTC.

The chain joins TRBV7-9 to TRBJ1-4, with D uncertain. The V gene lost 7 bases and the J gene lost 5 bases, with 11 bases spanning the gap. The CDR3 spans 13 residues. CDR1 and CDR2 (germline): SEHNR, FQNEAQ (reference sequence). The CDR3: CASTFGPNEKLFF. The CDR3 nucleotides are TGTGCCAGCACCTTCGGCCCAAATGAAAAACTGTTTTTT.

The gene calls are TRBV10-2 and TRBJ1-1; no clear D gene. V shed 5 bases and J shed 1 base, with 14 bases lying between them. CDR1 and CDR2 (germline): WSHSY, SAAADI. The CDR3 extends over 15 amino acids. The chain's CDR3 is CASSYGPPENTEAFF. The CDR3 coding sequence is TGCGCCAGCAGTTACGGGCCCCCGGAGAACACTGAAGCTTTCTTT.

The chain joins TRBV13 to TRBJ1-5; D possibly corresponds to TRBD1 (6 bases). The CDR3 runs to 15 residues. Germline-derived CDR1 and CDR2 are PRHDT and FYEKMQ (reference sequence). V lost 5 bases, J lost 2 bases, and 13 bases lay in between. The CDR3 DNA reads TGTGCCAGCAGCCGGAGGGGGGCTGGCAATCAGCCCCAGCATTTT. It yields the protein CASSRRGAGNQPQHF.

The CDR3 loop is CASSQGQGASYEQYF. The CDR3 coding sequence is TGTGCCAGCAGCCAAGGACAGGGGGCCTCCTACGAGCAGTACTTC. V and J are TRBV4-2 and TRBJ2-7, with 10 nucleotides matching TRBD1. The CDR3 runs 15 residues. CDR1 and CDR2 from the germline V gene are LGHNA and YNFKEQ. The V and J ends lost 1 base and 0 bases, in that order; junction bases with no gene match: 0.

The J gene is TRBJ2-1, the V gene TRBV19; 7 bases line up with TRBD1. Per germline, CDR1 LNHDA and CDR2 SQIVND (reference sequence). Trimming took 9 bases from V and 3 from J; bases not matched to a gene: 5. There are 13 residues in the CDR3. As DNA, the CDR3 is TGTGCCAGCGCCTGGGACAGCTACAATGAGCAGTTCTTC. It yields the protein CASAWDSYNEQFF.

The V call is TRBV7-9, the J call TRBJ2-1, with D maybe TRBD2 (6 bases). The germline V gene has CDR1 SEHNR and CDR2 FQNEAQ (reference sequence). V shed 5 bases and J shed 8 bases, with 19 bases lying between them. The CDR3 has 15 amino acids. In nucleotides, the CDR3 is TGTGCCAGCAGCAGCTTTAGGGGCTCTAGCGATGAGCAGTTCTTC. It translates to CASSSFRGSSDEQFF.

J is TRBJ2-2 and V is TRBV9; D is possibly TRBD1 or TRBD2 (5 bases each). Germline CDR1 reads SGDLS; CDR2 reads YYNGEE. The CDR3 is made up of 15 amino acids. Trimming pared 2 bases from V and 4 bases from J, leaving 12 bases between. CDR3 amino acids: CASSVRGVGTGELFF. In DNA, the CDR3 is TGTGCCAGCAGCGTCCGAGGGGTTGGCACCGGGGAGCTGTTTTTT. The full variable domain, completed using reference TRBV9 and TRBJ2-2, is DSGVTQTPKHLITATGQRVTLRCSPRSGDLSVYWYQQSLDQGLQFLIQYYNGEERAKGNILERFSAQQFPDLHSELNLSSLELGDSALYFCASSVRGVGTGELFFGEGSRLTVL.

Only a few counts were recorded for this clone. The rearrangement links TRBV7-9 to TRBJ2-7; TRBD1 agrees at 8 bases. Germline-derived CDR1 and CDR2 are SEHNR and FQNEAQ (reference sequence). This CDR3 contains 15 residues. The ends lost 3 bases at V and 2 bases at J; junction bases unmatched: 6. CDR3 sequence: CASSLWTGRPYEQYF. In nucleotides, the CDR3 is TGTGCCAGCAGCTTGTGGACAGGGAGGCCCTACGAGCAGTACTTC.

Only a few counts were recorded for this clone. The V call is TRBV19, the J call TRBJ1-2; D is ambiguous. CDR1 is LNHDA, CDR2 SQIVND, per germline (reference sequence). The CDR3 consists of 14 residues. The V and J ends lost 4 bases and 3 bases respectively, with 12 bases between them. The CDR3 DNA reads TGTGCCAGTAGTACCCTCAGCGACTACTATGGCTACACCTTC. Translated: CASSTLSDYYGYTF. Combining the CDR3 with reference TRBV19 and TRBJ1-2 gives the whole variable domain DGGITQSPKYLFRKEGQNVTLSCEQNLNHDAMYWYRQDPGQGLRLIYYSQIVNDFQKGDIAEGYSVSREKKESFPLTVTSAQKNPTAFYLCASSTLSDYYGYTFGSGTRLTVV.

This clone was observed a single time. The chain links TRBV5-6 to TRBJ1-4; D is undetermined. This CDR3 region has 15 residues. Trimming removed 4 bases from V and 3 bases from J, with 13 bases in between. Looked up from germline, CDR1 is SGHDT and CDR2 is YYEEEE. Written as DNA, the CDR3 is TGTGCCAGCAGCCCCCCGGCGGGATCTAATGAAAAACTGTTTTTT. Amino acid sequence: CASSPPAGSNEKLFF.

The chain links TRBV13 to TRBJ2-7, with TRBD2 matching over 7 bases. The germline CDR1 and CDR2 sequences are PRHDT and FYEKMQ (reference sequence). The CDR3 extends over 14 amino acids. With 3 bases clipped from V and 2 bases from J, the junction kept 4 bases outside the gene matches. The CDR3 sequence is CASSLAGEAYEQYF. The DNA of the CDR3 is TGTGCCAGCAGCTTGGCGGGGGAGGCCTACGAGCAGTACTTC.

The chain joins TRBV6-6 to TRBJ1-2; the match to TRBD1 covers 8 bases. Trimming at V came to 2 bases and at J to 3 bases, leaving 8 bases not matched to a gene. Germline V gene lookup returns CDR1 MNHNY and CDR2 SVGAGI (reference sequence). The CDR3 covers 16 residues. In DNA form, the CDR3 reads TGTGCCAGCAGTTACCCGTACTCGGACAGGGACTATGGCTACACCTTC. This encodes CASSYPYSDRDYGYTF.

J is TRBJ2-7 and V is TRBV19; D perhaps matches TRBD2 (6 bases). This CDR3 has 13 amino acids. Germline CDR1 reads LNHDA; CDR2 reads SQIVND (reference sequence). With 10 bases removed from V and 5 bases from J, the gap between germline ends came to 18 bases. CDR3 DNA: TGTGCCACCACGGGAGCAGGAGAGAACGAGCAGTACTTC. As protein: CATTGAGENEQYF.

This clone occurred a few times. Other DNA sequences from this sample encode an identical CDR3 as well. The V call is TRBV4-1, the J call TRBJ2-1, with 9 bases aligning to TRBD1. Losses at the gene ends were 1 base for V and 0 bases for J; bases not matched to a gene: 1. Germline loops: CDR1 MGHRA, CDR2 YSYEKL. The CDR3 is 16 residues long. CDR3 nucleotide sequence: TGCGCCAGCAGCCAAGGGGACAGGGTCTCCTACAATGAGCAGTTCTTC. Translation: CASSQGDRVSYNEQFF.

V is TRBV10-3 and J is TRBJ1-5; D is uncertain. CDR3 length: 13 amino acids. Germline-derived CDR1 and CDR2 are ENHRY and SYGVKD. V shed 4 bases and J shed 3 bases, with 7 bases lying between them. CDR3 protein: CAISAALNQPQHF. As DNA, the CDR3 is TGTGCCATCAGTGCAGCCCTCAATCAGCCCCAGCATTTT.

This clone was observed a few times. The rearrangement links TRBV2 to TRBJ2-7, with D hard to call. The CDR3 runs 13 residues. Germline-derived CDR1 and CDR2 are SNHLY and FYNNEI. V lost 0 bases and J lost 3, with 6 bases in between. Here the CDR3 DNA reads TGTGCCAGCAGTGAAGCGCTCGGCTACGAGCAGTACTTC. Its protein product is CASSEALGYEQYF.

On this clone: One end of the junction is discordant with germline, which a read error may explain. This rearrangement joins TRBV28 to TRBJ1-2; D gene unclear. Germline CDR1 and CDR2: MDHEN and SYDVKM. CDR3 length: 17 residues. DNA of the CDR3: TGTGCCAGCAAACCAGGATACAAGATAAATTACTTAACTAAAGCCGATTTC. Translation: CASKPGYKINYLTKADF.

The chain links TRBV6-5 to TRBJ1-5; the D gene is possibly TRBD1 (6 bases). The V gene's germline CDR1 is MNHEY and CDR2 SVGAGI. The CDR3 is 14 residues long. Trimming shortened V by 4 bases and J by 6 bases, and 13 bases separated the two germline ends. In DNA, the CDR3 is TGTGCCAGCAGTTCATTGGGGGGCAGTCAGCCCCAGCATTTT. Protein: CASSSLGGSQPQHF.

The rearrangement joins TRBV7-8 to TRBJ2-3; D might be TRBD2 (7 bases). The CDR3 runs to 17 residues. Germline V gene lookup returns CDR1 SGHVS and CDR2 FQNEAQ. Between the trimmed V and J ends, which lost 7 bases and 0 bases, there was a span of 20 bases. Here the CDR3 DNA reads TGTGCCAGCACCCCAGAGAGGGGGGGGTTCAGCACAGATACGCAGTATTTT. The encoded protein is CASTPERGGFSTDTQYF.

This clone showed up just a few times. The chain has TRBV7-9 and TRBJ2-7; the D gene is possibly TRBD2 (6 bases). The CDR3 contains 14 residues. Per the germline V gene, CDR1 is SEHNR and CDR2 is FQNEAQ (reference sequence). The ends were cut back, 4 bases at V and 6 bases at J, with 16 bases in the middle. The CDR3 reads CASSSGTRPLEQYF. The CDR3 DNA sequence: TGTGCCAGCAGCTCCGGGACTCGCCCCCTCGAGCAGTACTTC.

This clone was observed once. The chain joins TRBV6-5 to TRBJ1-1, with 8 bases identical to TRBD1. The germline CDR1 and CDR2 sequences are MNHEY and SVGAGI. The CDR3 sequence is 14 residues long. With 6 bases clipped from V and 3 bases from J, the junction kept 6 bases outside the gene matches. CDR3 sequence (DNA): TGTGCCAGCAGCAGCTCAGGGGGCTACACTGAAGCTTTCTTT. This codes for CASSSSGGYTEAFF.